This passage covers 26 T cell receptor beta chains from one sample sequenced in a study of CD8 T cells in ankylosing spondylitis. Study observations and caveats: Characteristic of ankylosing spondylitis blood, it appeared, was a TCR beta motif comprising eight highly homologous variants.

Each CDR3 protein is one row after TCRdb ran MiXCR on the 5' RACE reads. The repertoire includes approximately 300,000 distinct CDR3 sequences, roughly 8% of them detected once, and more than 12% sits in the top ten. Which antigens these TCRs recognize remains unknown. Sequenced material: blood, either unsorted or a sorted T cell fraction (not recorded which). The source is a male donor with ankylosing spondylitis.

This chain's CDR3 is CASSSRVTQETQYF. The CDR3 DNA reads TGTGCCAGCAGCTCTCGGGTTACACAAGAGACCCAGTACTTC. V usage is TRBV7-9 and J usage is TRBJ2-5; D is uncertain. In germline, CDR1 is SEHNR, CDR2 FQNEAQ (reference sequence). The CDR3 runs to 14 residues. V lost 4 bases and J 2 bases, leaving 11 bases between the germline ends.

CDR3 in DNA: TGTGCCAGCAGCCTGGCGGACGTAACGGGGCAGTTCTTC. This encodes CASSLADVTGQFF. The chain combines TRBV7-2 with TRBJ2-1; no clear D gene. V was trimmed by 5 bases and J by 12 bases, leaving 17 bases between them. The CDR3 is 13 amino acids. Germline CDR1 is SGHTA and CDR2 is FQGNSA.

The chain has TRBV3-1 and TRBJ2-2, with D unresolved. This CDR3 is built from 14 residues. V was pared by 7 bases and J by 0 bases, with 9 bases between. From germline, CDR1 is LGHDT and CDR2 YNNKEL (reference sequence). CDR3 residues: CASTLHSNTGELFF. The CDR3 nucleotides read TGTGCCAGCACCTTACACTCGAACACCGGGGAGCTGTTTTTT. The full variable domain, its missing parts supplied by reference TRBV3-1 and TRBJ2-2, is DTAVSQTPKYLVTQMGNDKSIKCEQNLGHDTMYWYKQDSKKFLKIMFSYNNKELIINETVPNRFSPKSPDKAHLNLHINSLELGDSAVYFCASTLHSNTGELFFGEGSRLTVL.

The chain employs TRBV16 and TRBJ2-7; possible D gene TRBD1, 6 bases. Deletions cut 3 bases from V and 4 bases from J, with 19 bases between. The CDR3 sequence is 16 residues long. Germline V gives CDR1 KGHSY, CDR2 FQNENV. The chain's CDR3 is CASSHSAGTSKYEQYF. In DNA, the CDR3 is TGTGCCAGCAGCCACTCAGCCGGGACATCTAAATACGAGCAGTACTTC.

The gene calls are TRBV9 and TRBJ2-2; D perhaps matches TRBD2 (6 bases). V shed 4 bases and J shed 3 bases, with 16 bases lying between them. CDR1 and CDR2 from the germline V gene are SGDLS and YYNGEE. The CDR3 runs 16 residues. CDR3 DNA sequence: TGTGCCAGCAGCCCCGTCCGGGACTTTTACACCGGGGAGCTGTTTTTT. It specifies CASSPVRDFYTGELFF. Combining the CDR3 with reference TRBV9 and TRBJ2-2 gives the whole variable domain DSGVTQTPKHLITATGQRVTLRCSPRSGDLSVYWYQQSLDQGLQFLIQYYNGEERAKGNILERFSAQQFPDLHSELNLSSLELGDSALYFCASSPVRDFYTGELFFGEGSRLTVL.

The V gene is TRBV5-1, the J gene TRBJ2-3; 7 bases line up with TRBD2. Looked up from germline, CDR1 is SGHRS and CDR2 is YFSETQ. V gave up 0 bases and J gave up 0 bases; unmatched junction bases: 4. This CDR3 comprises 16 residues. CDR3 nucleotides: TGCGCCAGCAGCTTGGTCGGTAGCGGGAGCACAGATACGCAGTATTTT. It yields the protein CASSLVGSGSTDTQYF.

This clonotype was counted ten times or more. V usage is TRBV12-3 or TRBV12-4 and J usage is TRBJ2-3, with D maybe TRBD1 (7 bases). The length of the CDR3 is 16 residues. The V and J ends lost 3 bases and 0 bases respectively, with 13 bases between them. In DNA form, the CDR3 reads TGTGCCAGCAGTTTTGGAGGGGGCTTTAGCACAGATACGCAGTATTTT. Encoded protein: CASSFGGGFSTDTQYF.

The J gene is TRBJ2-2, the V gene TRBV29-1; D call uncertain. The CDR3 runs 14 residues. In germline, CDR1 is SQVTM, CDR2 ANQGSEA. V gave up 1 base and J gave up 2 bases, with 8 bases separating them. CDR3 nucleotide sequence: TGCAGCGTTGAAGTCTCCCCAAACACCGGGGAGCTGTTTTTT. Protein sequence: CSVEVSPNTGELFF.

This clonotype came up many times. The genes are TRBV29-1 and TRBJ2-3; a possible D gene is TRBD2 (6 bases). The CDR3 runs 13 residues. Germline V gene data show CDR1 as SQVTM and CDR2 as ANQGSEA. Trimming took 7 bases from V and 2 from J, leaving 13 bases between them. CDR3 amino acids: CSAGRGDTDTQYF. Here the CDR3 DNA reads TGCAGCGCTGGGCGGGGAGACACAGATACGCAGTATTTT.

In this sample, this clonotype turned up a few times. The chain recombines TRBV4-1 with TRBJ2-3, with 9 bases aligning to TRBD2. V trimming: 4 bases; J trimming: 4 bases; junction bases outside the gene matches: 6. CDR3 length equals 15 residues. From germline, CDR1 is MGHRA and CDR2 YSYEKL. The CDR3 spells CASSRGGRGADTQYF. The CDR3 nucleotides are TGCGCCAGCAGCCGAGGCGGGAGGGGTGCAGATACGCAGTATTTT.

This chain connects TRBV29-1 to TRBJ1-6, with 7 bases identical to TRBD1. CDR1 is SQVTM, CDR2 ANQGSEA, per germline. This CDR3 is built from 13 residues. V shed 6 bases and J 6 bases; nucleotides not matched to a gene: 5. CDR3 bases: TGCAGCGTAGGGACAGAAATTAATTCACCCCTCCACTTT. Its protein product is CSVGTEINSPLHF.

This clonotype turned up a few times. The rearrangement joins TRBV6-5 to TRBJ1-2; D unclear. Trimming took off 0 bases at V and 4 bases at J, with 12 bases between the two ends. The CDR3 spans 15 residues. Germline lookup yields CDR1 MNHEY and CDR2 SVGAGI. CDR3 sequence (DNA): TGTGCCAGCAGTTACTCGATCTGGGATCTCTATGGCTACACCTTC. Translating it yields CASSYSIWDLYGYTF.

In regard to this clonotype: This sequence may be a read error, since a much larger clone differs from it by one base. The V and J genes are TRBV5-1 and TRBJ2-2; D gene uncertain. Deletions cut 6 bases from V and 6 bases from J, with 18 bases between. Germline V gene lookup returns CDR1 SGHRS and CDR2 YFSETQ. This CDR3 comprises 15 residues. In DNA, the CDR3 is TGCGCCAGCACCCTCTTTGGGTTTCGGGCCGGGGAGCTGTTTTTT. Translated: CASTLFGFRAGELFF.

This clonotype has a handful of counts. The chain links TRBV7-2 to TRBJ2-7; possibly TRBD1 for D (6 bases). V lost 0 bases and J 6 bases, leaving 21 bases between the germline ends. CDR1 is SGHTA and CDR2 is FQGNSA in the germline V gene. The CDR3 extends over 17 amino acids. CDR3 sequence reads: CASSLATGAGVPPEQYF. The CDR3 region has the DNA TGTGCCAGCAGCTTAGCGACCGGGGCAGGGGTTCCTCCCGAGCAGTACTTC.

This clonotype was counted at least ten times. The chain couples TRBV6-6 to TRBJ1-1; D uncertain. Germline V CDR1 and CDR2: MNHNY, SVGAGI (reference sequence). The CDR3 has 13 amino acids. The V end lost 5 bases, the J end lost 0 bases, and 7 bases lay between the germline ends. CDR3 residues: CASSRQVNTEAFF. The CDR3 coding sequence is TGTGCCAGCAGTCGGCAGGTGAACACTGAAGCTTTCTTT.

The chain links TRBV6-5 to TRBJ2-4; D might be TRBD2 (6 bases). Per the germline V gene, CDR1 is MNHEY and CDR2 is SVGAGI. This CDR3 comprises 19 residues. The V and J ends lost 2 bases and 0 bases respectively, with 20 bases between them. The CDR3 DNA sequence: TGTGCCAGCAGTTACCGCCACCAAAGGACGGGACTAGCCAAAAACATTCAGTACTTC. Translation: CASSYRHQRTGLAKNIQYF.

V and J are TRBV7-3 and TRBJ2-2; 8 bases are shared with TRBD2. CDR1 SGHTA and CDR2 FQGTGA come from the germline V gene. This CDR3 has 16 amino acids. Germline trimming cut 5 bases from V and 2 bases from J; bases unmatched to any gene: 7. The CDR3 DNA is TGTGCCAGCAGCCAAATAACTAGCGGAAACACCGGGGAGCTGTTTTTT. The encoded protein is CASSQITSGNTGELFF.

This clonotype was seen more than once but under ten times. The V and J genes are TRBV6-5 and TRBJ2-3, with 11 bases matching TRBD2. This CDR3 region has 16 residues. Germline V CDR1 and CDR2: MNHEY, SVGAGI. The trim removed 0 bases at V and 6 bases at J, leaving 5 bases unmatched. The CDR3 DNA sequence: TGTGCCAGCAGTTACTCCGGGACTAGCGGAATCGATACGCAGTATTTT. Translation: CASSYSGTSGIDTQYF.

This sequence joins TRBV28 and TRBJ2-5; D possibly uses TRBD1 or TRBD2 (5 bases each). Germline CDR1 is MDHEN and CDR2 is SYDVKM. V was shortened by 4 bases and J by 3 bases, with 9 bases between the two germline ends. The CDR3 is made up of 13 amino acids. The CDR3 loop is CASSYWDEETQYF. In nucleotides, the CDR3 is TGTGCCAGCAGTTATTGGGACGAAGAGACCCAGTACTTC.

The rearrangement links TRBV24-1 to TRBJ2-1; D is possibly TRBD2 (5 bases). Trimming stripped 0 bases from V and 4 bases from J, with 9 bases between. The CDR3 is 15 amino acids. The germline V gene has CDR1 KGHDR and CDR2 SFDVKD. The CDR3 here is CATSDLLRGYNEQFF. CDR3 sequence (DNA): TGTGCCACCAGTGATTTGTTGCGAGGGTACAATGAGCAGTTCTTC.

This clonotype has at least ten counts. The V gene is TRBV12-3 or TRBV12-4, the J gene TRBJ1-4; TRBD1 is a possible D gene (5 bases). Trimming left V 6 bases short and J 5 bases short, with 16 bases between. The CDR3 consists of 15 residues. CDR3 sequence: CASRFGGSRNEKLFF. The CDR3 nucleotides read TGTGCCAGCAGGTTCGGGGGAAGTAGAAATGAAAAACTGTTTTTT.

This clonotype was counted between two and nine times. The chain has TRBV9 and TRBJ1-1; possible D gene TRBD1, 5 bases. Germline CDR1 SGDLS, CDR2 YYNGEE. Trimming removed 4 bases at V and 5 bases at J, with 18 bases between. The CDR3 covers 15 residues. CDR3 bases: TGTGCCAGCAGCCCACGAGGGGTTGAACGGACTGAAGCTTTCTTT. Translated, it gives CASSPRGVERTEAFF.

V gene TRBV29-1 combines with J gene TRBJ2-7, with TRBD1 matching over 7 bases. This CDR3 comprises 14 residues. Trimming took 6 bases from V and 3 from J; bases not matched to a gene: 11. Germline V CDR1 and CDR2: SQVTM, ANQGSEA. CDR3 in DNA: TGCAGCGTACGCTACCGGGACAGAGGCTACGAGCAGTACTTC. Translated: CSVRYRDRGYEQYF.

This clonotype was observed many times. The chain links TRBV10-3 to TRBJ2-5; TRBD2 matches at 16 bases. The CDR3 sequence is 17 residues long. Germline CDR1 reads ENHRY; CDR2 reads SYGVKD. V lost 4 bases and J lost 5; bases outside the gene matches: 7. CDR3 sequence reads: CAISAGLAGGPDETQYF. The CDR3 bases are TGTGCCATCAGTGCGGGACTAGCGGGAGGGCCGGATGAGACCCAGTACTTC.

This clonotype was detected a few times. This chain uses TRBV5-1 with TRBJ2-1, with 14 bases fitting TRBD2. Germline assignment: CDR1 SGHRS and CDR2 YFSETQ. The length of the CDR3 is 16 residues. Trimming cost V 4 bases and J 9 bases; bases outside gene matches: 9. The DNA of the CDR3 is TGCGCCAGCAGCGGGGGGACTAGCGGGAGTGTTGTTGAGCAGTTCTTC. Translation: CASSGGTSGSVVEQFF.

Only a few counts were recorded for this clonotype. The chain recombines TRBV18 with TRBJ2-7, with 7 bases aligning to TRBD2. The CDR3 is made up of 16 amino acids. V was clipped by 5 bases and J by 4 bases; unmatched bases: 14. Germline V lookup: CDR1 KGHSH, CDR2 LQKENI. The DNA for the CDR3 is TGTGCCAGCTCAAGCGACCGATTACTAGCGAGGTACGAGCAGTACTTC. As protein: CASSSDRLLARYEQYF.